These 15 T cell receptor beta chains share one sample of origin, sequenced in a study of T cell repertoires in cytomegalovirus infection. Antigen specificity for these receptors is unknown. TCRdb itself ran the reads through MiXCR, one entry per CDR3 protein. The sample holds 700,000 to 950,000 distinct CDR3 sequences; about 33% are singletons and the top ten take under 15%. The starting material was cultured CD8+ T cells from PBMCs, obtained from culture after CMV antigen stimulation. The receptors derive from a human donor in good health (CMV status not recorded). Some clones in this sample may be carry-over from other donors' samples.

This clonotype has a handful of counts. This sequence joins TRBV2 and TRBJ2-1; D is perhaps TRBD2 (6 bases). Trimming shortened V by 1 base and J by 8 bases, and 15 bases separated the two germline ends. Germline loops: CDR1 SNHLY, CDR2 FYNNEI. The CDR3 is 15 residues long. Written as DNA, the CDR3 is TGTGCCAGCAGTGAAGTGGGCGGGAATTACGATGAGCAGTTCTTC. Translation: CASSEVGGNYDEQFF.

J is TRBJ2-7 and V is TRBV4-1; TRBD2 is a possible D gene (6 bases). Trimming removed 1 base at V and 3 bases at J, with 10 bases between. From germline, CDR1 is MGHRA and CDR2 YSYEKL. This CDR3 region has 14 residues. The CDR3: CASSQGQEGYEQYV. CDR3 coding DNA: TGCGCCAGCAGCCAAGGGCAGGAGGGCTACGAGCAGTACGTC.

The rearrangement uses TRBV4-1 and TRBJ1-5, with TRBD1 matching over 7 bases. Germline trimming cut 1 base from V and 5 bases from J; bases unmatched to any gene: 5. Looked up from germline, CDR1 is MGHRA and CDR2 is YSYEKL. The CDR3 is 15 residues long. Here the CDR3 reads CASSQGSTGHQPQHF. CDR3 nucleotide sequence: TGCGCCAGCAGCCAAGGATCGACAGGGCATCAGCCCCAGCATTTT.

This clonotype has at least ten counts. V is TRBV7-2 and J is TRBJ2-1; 12 nucleotides agree with TRBD2. Germline V CDR1 and CDR2: SGHTA, FQGNSA. The V and J ends lost 5 bases and 10 bases, in that order; junction bases with no gene match: 3. The CDR3 totals 13 residues. The CDR3 DNA sequence: TGTGCCAGCAGCCGCACTAGCGGGGGGGAGCAGTTCTTC. Its protein is CASSRTSGGEQFF.

The V gene is TRBV7-9, the J gene TRBJ2-1, with TRBD2 matching over 14 bases. This CDR3 comprises 18 residues. The J segment lost 5 bases and the V segment lost 0 bases, leaving 6 bases of the junction unmatched. Germline V gene lookup returns CDR1 SEHNR and CDR2 FQNEAQ (reference sequence). The CDR3 bases are TGTGCCAGCAGCTTAGCTGGACTAGCGGGGGGTAGGGACAATGAGCAGTTCTTC. Its protein is CASSLAGLAGGRDNEQFF.

In its sample, this clonotype was seen once. The chain couples TRBV7-3 to TRBJ2-2; D is unresolved. V lost 1 base and J 4 bases, leaving 10 bases between the germline ends. This CDR3 has 15 residues. CDR1 and CDR2 from the germline V gene are SGHTA and FQGTGA. CDR3 in amino acids: CASSLIPGPTGELFF. In DNA form, the CDR3 reads TGTGCCAGCAGCTTAATCCCGGGCCCCACCGGGGAGCTGTTTTTT.

This clonotype was picked up a small number of times. This chain links TRBV6-1 with TRBJ2-7, with 10 nucleotides matching TRBD1. Germline V CDR1 and CDR2: MNHNS, SASEGT. The CDR3 length is 14 residues. V lost 7 bases, J lost 2 bases, and 5 bases stayed unmatched. Here the CDR3 reads CASILDRGTYEQYV. The CDR3 nucleotides are TGTGCCAGCATCCTGGACAGGGGGACCTACGAGCAGTACGTC.

The rearrangement uses TRBV27 and TRBJ1-4, with 7 positions matching TRBD1. The ends lost 7 bases at V and 6 bases at J; junction bases unmatched: 5. CDR1 MNHEY and CDR2 SMNVEV come from the germline V gene (reference sequence). There are 13 residues in the CDR3. As DNA, the CDR3 is TGTGCCAGCACCCAGGGGGGGGATGAAAAACTGTTTTTT. It encodes CASTQGGDEKLFF.

This clonotype has just a few counts. The V call is TRBV4-1, the J call TRBJ2-7; D possibly corresponds to TRBD2 (7 bases). CDR1 and CDR2 (germline): MGHRA, YSYEKL. V lost 4 bases and J lost 5, with 15 bases in between. This CDR3 region has 14 residues. The CDR3 here is CASSRSQGGNEQYF. DNA for the CDR3: TGCGCCAGCAGCCGGTCACAGGGAGGGAACGAGCAGTACTTC.

This clonotype has ten or more counts. The chain recombines TRBV27 with TRBJ2-6; D is possibly TRBD1 (7 bases). V lost 8 bases and J 0 bases, leaving 17 bases between the germline ends. The germline V gene encodes CDR1 MNHEY and CDR2 SMNVEV (reference sequence). This CDR3 region has 17 residues. The CDR3: CASRQGGVLSGANVLTF. CDR3 DNA: TGTGCCAGCCGACAGGGCGGGGTACTCTCTGGGGCCAACGTCCTGACTTTC. Complete variable domain (other parts from reference TRBV27 and TRBJ2-6): EAQVTQNPRYLITVTGKKLTVTCSQNMNHEYMSWYRQDPGLGLRQIYYSMNVEVTDKGDVPEGYKVSRKEKRNFPLILESPSPNQTSLYFCASRQGGVLSGANVLTFGAGSRLTVL.

This clonotype showed up many times. This chain connects TRBV7-6 to TRBJ2-1; the D gene is possibly TRBD2 (5 bases). Trimming removed 0 bases from V and 8 bases from J, with 14 bases in between. Germline assignment: CDR1 SGHVS and CDR2 FNYEAQ. The length of the CDR3 is 15 residues. The CDR3 loop reads CASSLAPSLRHEQFF. The CDR3 nucleotides read TGTGCCAGCAGCTTAGCCCCTAGCCTTAGGCATGAGCAGTTCTTC.

J is TRBJ1-2 and V is TRBV15; a possible D gene is TRBD1 (6 bases). This CDR3 spans 17 amino acids. With 4 bases removed from V and 5 bases from J, the gap between germline ends came to 23 bases. Germline V gene data show CDR1 as LNHNV and CDR2 as YYDKDF (reference sequence). CDR3 amino acids: CATSMTGTGGIQYGYTF. CDR3 sequence (DNA): TGTGCCACCAGCATGACAGGCACAGGAGGTATTCAGTATGGCTACACCTTC.

The chain carries TRBV15 and TRBJ2-7; 9 nucleotides line up with TRBD2. The length of the CDR3 is 14 residues. V lost 1 base, J lost 4 bases, and 2 bases stayed unmatched. The germline gives CDR1 LNHNV, CDR2 YYDKDF (reference sequence). The CDR3 nucleotides read TGTGCCACCAGCAGAGGAACTAGCGGGTACGAGCAGTACGTC. Encoded protein: CATSRGTSGYEQYV.

The V call is TRBV20-1, the J call TRBJ2-1; TRBD2 agrees at 9 bases. The CDR3 loop spans 17 amino acids. Germline values: CDR1 DFQATT, CDR2 SNEGSKA (reference sequence). The junction had 13 bases not matched to a gene; V was cut back by 6 bases and J by 1 base. CDR3 region: CSAIGGLAGTSYNEQFF. Written as DNA, the CDR3 is TGCAGTGCAATAGGGGGGCTAGCGGGGACTTCCTACAATGAGCAGTTCTTC.

The CDR3 DNA is TGCGCCAGCAGCCAAACTCCAGGGGCTAATGAAAAACTGTTTTTT. This translates into CASSQTPGANEKLFF. The chain recombines TRBV4-1 with TRBJ1-4; TRBD1 is a possible D gene (6 bases). This CDR3 contains 15 residues. Germline-derived CDR1 and CDR2 are MGHRA and YSYEKL. V lost 2 bases and J 3 bases, leaving 10 bases between the germline ends.